A selection of T cell receptor beta chains follows, all from one sample in a study of T cell responses to AZD1222 COVID-19 vaccine. Clones were read by immunoSEQ multiplex PCR, and TCRdb kept only the in-frame ones, dropping some. The sample records roughly 150,000 clones, about 83% being singletons. Sequenced material: peripheral blood, taken 28 days after the second AZD1222 dose. The receptor set was obtained from an adult who received the AZD1222 COVID-19 vaccine. The CDR3 runs from the conserved cysteine through the conserved F or W. Fields, in order: clone size, CDR3 length, J gene, D gene, V gene, CDR3 DNA, CDR3 protein. A D gene is named only where the DNA matches it firmly. The size of a clone is reported for some rows only, either as once, few or many, or as a class for expanded clones.

-	13	TRBJ1-1	-	TRBV29-1	TGCAGCGCCGCCGGAAGAATGAACACTGAAGCTTTCTTT	CSAAGRMNTEAFF
-	15	TRBJ1-3	-	TRBV6-5	TGTGCCAGCAGGTACTCGACAGGACCGGGAAACACCATATATTTT	CASRYSTGPGNTIYF
-	15	TRBJ2-7	-	TRBV3-1/TRBV3-2	TGTGCCAGCAGCCCTGGACAGGGAGGGGCCTACGAGCAGTACTTC	CASSPGQGGAYEQYF
-	16	TRBJ1-1	-	TRBV27	TGTGCCAGCAGTTTATGGATAACATTAGGGAACACTGAAGCTTTCTTT	CASSLWITLGNTEAFF
-	17	TRBJ1-2	-	TRBV3-1/TRBV3-2	TGTGCCAGCAGCCCCACGGGGGGCGGTCGAGGATGGCGTGGCTACACCTTC	CASSPTGGGRGWRGYTF
-	15	TRBJ1-6	TRBD1	TRBV5-1	TGCGCCAGCAGCTTAGGGACAGCGTATAATTCACCCCTCCACTTT	CASSLGTAYNSPLHF
-	15	TRBJ1-1	-	TRBV11-2	TGTGCCAGCAGCTCCGGCTCGGGAATCTGGACTGAAGCTTTCTTT	CASSSGSGIWTEAFF
-	15	TRBJ1-5	-	TRBV4-3	TGCGCCAGCAGCCAAGATCTGGGCCCTGGGCAGCCCCAGCATTTT	CASSQDLGPGQPQHF
-	13	TRBJ1-2	TRBD1	TRBV3-1/TRBV3-2	TGTGCCAGCAGCCCGGGGACAGCCTATGGCTACACCTTC	CASSPGTAYGYTF
-	13	TRBJ2-7	-	TRBV19	TGTGCCAGTAGGGGCACACAGACGTACGAGCAGTACTTC	CASRGTQTYEQYF
once	14	TRBJ1-3	-	TRBV7-8	TGTGCCAGCAGCTTCAGGGGTACGGGAAACACCATATATTTT	CASSFRGTGNTIYF
-	13	TRBJ2-7	-	TRBV27	TGTGCCAGCAGACAGGGCAGCTCCTACGAGCAGTACTTC	CASRQGSSYEQYF
-	13	TRBJ1-6	-	TRBV19	TGTGCCAGTAACCAGGGCGCGAATTCACCCCTCCACTTT	CASNQGANSPLHF
-	13	TRBJ2-1	-	TRBV27	TGTGCCAGCAGTTTCGGGCACTGGTCTGAGCAGTTCTTC	CASSFGHWSEQFF
-	14	TRBJ1-2	TRBD1	TRBV5-1	TGCGCCAGCAGCTTGGCCAGGGGGGATCGAGGCTACACCTTC	CASSLARGDRGYTF
-	14	TRBJ2-3	TRBD1	TRBV6-4	TGTGCCAGCAGTGCCGACAGGGCCTCAGATACGCAGTATTTT	CASSADRASDTQYF
-	18	TRBJ2-1	-	TRBV6-4	TGTGCCAGCAGTGACGGAACTGGGCGGGTACTACCCTCCAATGAGCAGTTCTTC	CASSDGTGRVLPSNEQFF
-	13	TRBJ2-7	-	TRBV12-3/TRBV12-4	TGTGCCAGCAGTTTAGTCCTCCACTACGAGCAGTACTTC	CASSLVLHYEQYF
once	15	TRBJ1-1	-	TRBV10-3	TGTGCCATCAGGGACTTCCGGGCCGAAGAGACTGAAGCTTTCTTT	CAIRDFRAEETEAFF
-	12	TRBJ2-7	-	TRBV9	TGTGCCAGCAGCGTAGGGGCCTACGAGCAGTACTTC	CASSVGAYEQYF
-	14	TRBJ1-5	-	TRBV6-5	TGTGCCAGCAGTTATCTGGGGTCCGATCAGCCCCAGCATTTT	CASSYLGSDQPQHF
-	19	TRBJ2-2	-	TRBV19	TGTGCCAGTAGTATAGCTGGGCGGACCTACAAAGTCGTCTCCGGGGAGCTGTTTTTT	CASSIAGRTYKVVSGELFF
-	14	TRBJ1-5	-	TRBV2	TGTGCCAGCGAGGGTGGTGGGAGCAATCAGCCCCAGCATTTT	CASEGGGSNQPQHF
once	14	TRBJ2-3	TRBD1	TRBV6-5	TGTGCCAGCAGTCCGGACAGGGTATCAGATACGCAGTATTTT	CASSPDRVSDTQYF
-	15	TRBJ2-7	-	TRBV4-1	TGCGCCAGCAGCCAAGCATCTACTGCAACCTACGAGCAGTACTTC	CASSQASTATYEQYF
-	14	TRBJ2-1	-	TRBV6-4	TGTGCCAGCAGTGGGGCTAGCTCCTACAATGAGCAGTTCTTC	CASSGASSYNEQFF
-	17	TRBJ2-1	TRBD1	TRBV10-3	TGTGCCATCAGTGAGTCGGTGGGGACAGGGCCTTGGGATGAGCAGTTCTTC	CAISESVGTGPWDEQFF
-	14	TRBJ1-1	-	TRBV18	TGTGCCAGCTCACCAACCTCGGCCGGTCCTGAAGCTTTCTTT	CASSPTSAGPEAFF